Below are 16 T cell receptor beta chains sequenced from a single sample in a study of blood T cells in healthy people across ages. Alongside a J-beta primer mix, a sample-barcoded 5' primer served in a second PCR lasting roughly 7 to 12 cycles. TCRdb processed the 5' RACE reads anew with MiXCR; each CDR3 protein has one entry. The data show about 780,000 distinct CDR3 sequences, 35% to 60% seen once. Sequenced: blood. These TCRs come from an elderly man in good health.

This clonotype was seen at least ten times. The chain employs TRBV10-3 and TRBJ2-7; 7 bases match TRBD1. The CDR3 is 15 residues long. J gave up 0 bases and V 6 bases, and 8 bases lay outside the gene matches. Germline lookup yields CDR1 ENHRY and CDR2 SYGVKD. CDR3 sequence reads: CAISKDRLNSYEQYF. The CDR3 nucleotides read TGTGCCATCAGCAAGGACAGGCTCAACTCCTACGAGCAGTACTTC.

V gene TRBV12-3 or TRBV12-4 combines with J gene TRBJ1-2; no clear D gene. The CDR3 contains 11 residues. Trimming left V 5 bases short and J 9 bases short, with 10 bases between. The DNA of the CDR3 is TGTGCCAGCAGTGAAGGTTTCAGCTACACCTTC. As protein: CASSEGFSYTF.

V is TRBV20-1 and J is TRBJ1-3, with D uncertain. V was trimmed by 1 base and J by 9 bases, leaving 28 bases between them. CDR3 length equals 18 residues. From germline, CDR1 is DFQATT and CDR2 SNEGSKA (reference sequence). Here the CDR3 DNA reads TGCAGTGCTAGAGGGGCTCAGGCTTACTCGGCGGGTGAAGGCACCATATATTTT. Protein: CSARGAQAYSAGEGTIYF.

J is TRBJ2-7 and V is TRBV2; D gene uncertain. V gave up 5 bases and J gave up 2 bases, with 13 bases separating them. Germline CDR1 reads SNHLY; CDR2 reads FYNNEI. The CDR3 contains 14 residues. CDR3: CASSPLLGTYEQYF. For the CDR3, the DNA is TGTGCCAGCAGTCCACTCTTGGGGACCTACGAGCAGTACTTC.

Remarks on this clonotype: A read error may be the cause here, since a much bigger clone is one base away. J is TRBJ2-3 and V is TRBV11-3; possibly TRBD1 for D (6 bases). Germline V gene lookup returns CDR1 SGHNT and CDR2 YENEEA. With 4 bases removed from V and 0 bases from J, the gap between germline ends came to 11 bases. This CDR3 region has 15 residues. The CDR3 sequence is CASSYWTASTDTQYF. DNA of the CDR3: TGTGCCAGCAGCTACTGGACAGCTAGCACAGATACGCAGTATTTT.

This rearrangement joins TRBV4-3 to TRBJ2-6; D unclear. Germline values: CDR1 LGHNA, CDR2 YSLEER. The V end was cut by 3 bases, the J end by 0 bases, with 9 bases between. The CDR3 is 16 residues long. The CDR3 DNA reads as TGCGCCAGCAGCCACGAACTGGTCTCTGGGGCCAACGTCCTGACTTTC. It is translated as CASSHELVSGANVLTF.

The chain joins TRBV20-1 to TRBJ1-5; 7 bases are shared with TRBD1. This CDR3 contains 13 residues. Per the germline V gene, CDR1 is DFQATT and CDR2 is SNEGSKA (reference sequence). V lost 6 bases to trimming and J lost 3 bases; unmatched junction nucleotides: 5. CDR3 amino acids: CSAFTGANQPQHF. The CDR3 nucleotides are TGCAGTGCCTTCACAGGGGCCAATCAGCCCCAGCATTTT.

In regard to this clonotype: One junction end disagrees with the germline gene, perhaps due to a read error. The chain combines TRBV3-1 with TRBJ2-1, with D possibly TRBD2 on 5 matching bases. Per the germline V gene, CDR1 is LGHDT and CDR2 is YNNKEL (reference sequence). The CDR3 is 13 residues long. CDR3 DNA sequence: TGTGCCAGCATCCAAGGCGGGCAGAGAAGGGCGTTCTTC. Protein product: CASIQGGQRRAFF.

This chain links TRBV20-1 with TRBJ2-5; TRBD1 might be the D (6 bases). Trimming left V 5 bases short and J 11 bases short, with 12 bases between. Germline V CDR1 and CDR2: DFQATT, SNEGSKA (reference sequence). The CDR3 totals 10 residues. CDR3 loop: CSAFRQEQYF. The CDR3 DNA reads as TGCAGTGCTTTTAGACAGGAGCAGTACTTC.

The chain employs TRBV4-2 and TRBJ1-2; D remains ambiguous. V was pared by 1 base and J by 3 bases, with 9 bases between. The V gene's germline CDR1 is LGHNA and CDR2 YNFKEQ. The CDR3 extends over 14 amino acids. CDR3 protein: CASSQVGSYYGYTF. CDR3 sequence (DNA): TGTGCCAGCAGCCAAGTCGGATCTTACTATGGCTACACCTTC.

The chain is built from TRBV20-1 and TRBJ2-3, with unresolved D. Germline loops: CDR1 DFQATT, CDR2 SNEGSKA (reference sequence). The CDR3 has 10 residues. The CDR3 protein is CRAGTDTQYF. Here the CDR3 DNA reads TGCAGGGCCGGGACAGATACGCAGTATTTT.

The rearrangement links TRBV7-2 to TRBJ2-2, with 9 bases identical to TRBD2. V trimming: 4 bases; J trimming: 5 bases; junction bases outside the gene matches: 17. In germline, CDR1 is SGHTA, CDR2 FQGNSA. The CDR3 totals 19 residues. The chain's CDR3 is CASSSIGAHSGRTTGELFF. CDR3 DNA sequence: TGTGCCAGCAGCTCAATAGGGGCCCATAGCGGGAGAACGACCGGGGAGCTGTTTTTT.

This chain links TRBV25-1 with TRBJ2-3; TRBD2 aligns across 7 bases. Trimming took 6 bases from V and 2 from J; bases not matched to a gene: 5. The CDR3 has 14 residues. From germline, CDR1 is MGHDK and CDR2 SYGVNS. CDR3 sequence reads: CASRFAGDTDTQYF. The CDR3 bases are TGTGCCAGCAGGTTTGCGGGGGACACAGATACGCAGTATTTT. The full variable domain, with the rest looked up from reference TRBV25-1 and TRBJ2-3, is EADIYQTPRYLVIGTGKKITLECSQTMGHDKMYWYQQDPGMELHLIHYSYGVNSTEKGDLSSESTVSRIRTEHFPLTLESARPSHTSQYLCASRFAGDTDTQYFGPGTRLTVL.

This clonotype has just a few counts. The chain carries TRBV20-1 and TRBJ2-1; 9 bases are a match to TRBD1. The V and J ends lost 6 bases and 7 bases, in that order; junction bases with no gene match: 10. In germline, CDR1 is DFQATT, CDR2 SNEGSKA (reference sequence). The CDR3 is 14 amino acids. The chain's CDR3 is CSADNRGHLNEQFF. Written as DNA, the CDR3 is TGCAGTGCCGACAACAGGGGGCACTTGAATGAGCAGTTCTTC.

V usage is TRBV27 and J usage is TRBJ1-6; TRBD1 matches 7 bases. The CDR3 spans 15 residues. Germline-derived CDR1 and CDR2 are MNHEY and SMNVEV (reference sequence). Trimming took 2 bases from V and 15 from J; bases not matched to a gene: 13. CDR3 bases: TGTGCCAGCAGTTTAGAGGGGGCCCCCACCTTAAGCCTCCACTTT. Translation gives CASSLEGAPTLSLHF.

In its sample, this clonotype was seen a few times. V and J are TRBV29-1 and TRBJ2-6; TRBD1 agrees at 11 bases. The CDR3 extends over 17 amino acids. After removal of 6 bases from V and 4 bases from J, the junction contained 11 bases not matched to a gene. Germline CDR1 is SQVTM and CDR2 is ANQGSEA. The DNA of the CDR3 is TGCAGCGTCTTCCTCCCCGGGACAGGGGGAGGGGCCAACGTCCTGACTTTC. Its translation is CSVFLPGTGGGANVLTF.